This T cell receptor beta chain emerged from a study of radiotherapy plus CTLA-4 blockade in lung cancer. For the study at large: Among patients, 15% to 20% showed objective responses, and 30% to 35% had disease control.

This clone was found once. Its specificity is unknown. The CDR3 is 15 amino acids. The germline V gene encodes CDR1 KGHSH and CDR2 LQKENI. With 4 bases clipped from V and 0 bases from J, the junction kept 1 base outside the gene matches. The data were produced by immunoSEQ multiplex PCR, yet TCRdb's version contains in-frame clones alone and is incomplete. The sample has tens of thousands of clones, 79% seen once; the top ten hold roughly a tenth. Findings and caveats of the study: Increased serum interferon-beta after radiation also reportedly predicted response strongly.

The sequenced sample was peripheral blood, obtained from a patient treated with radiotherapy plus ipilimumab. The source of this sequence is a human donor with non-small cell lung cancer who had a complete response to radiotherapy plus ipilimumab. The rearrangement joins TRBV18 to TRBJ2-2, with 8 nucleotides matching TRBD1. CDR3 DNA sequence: TGTGCCAGCTCACTGGGACAGGCGAACACCGGGGAGCTGTTTTTT. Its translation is CASSLGQANTGELFF.